The clone carrying this T cell receptor (beta chain) was counted at least ten times. The antigen remains undetermined. The CDR3 extends over 17 amino acids. Germline trimming cut 2 bases from V and 2 bases from J; bases unmatched to any gene: 8. Per the germline V gene, CDR1 is SGHRS and CDR2 is YFSETQ. This record belongs to a study of T-cell reconstitution after alpha-beta-depleted transplantation in children. As it was prepared, the TCRbeta library received unique molecular identifiers. TCRdb recomputed calls from the PCR reads with MiXCR, one row per CDR3 protein. The table shows some 220,000 distinct CDR3 sequences, with approximately 11% occurring only once. Study-wide findings and caveats: Recipient T cells and thymic progenitors that survived were the source of the high TCRbeta diversity seen at day 60 in some patients. Newly made T cells mostly supplied T-cell counts and diversity one year after transplant. Two months or so post-transplant, alpha-beta T cells reportedly derived from several hundred expanded graft clones.

The sequencing here drew on PBMCs, taken before TCRalphabeta/CD19-depleted stem cell transplant. The chain recombines TRBV5-1 with TRBJ2-2; 8 bases are shared with TRBD1. This TCR was recovered from a child less than two years old with acute myeloid leukemia, due to receive a stem cell transplant. The CDR3 spells CASSFPDRGGNTGELFF. The CDR3 bases are TGCGCCAGCAGCTTCCCAGACAGGGGAGGAAACACCGGGGAGCTGTTTTTT.